The 14 T cell receptor beta chains listed next were all sequenced from one sample in a study of control samples from healthy donors and cancer patients. Some clones are missing from TCRdb's copy, which holds only in-frame ones; the method was immunoSEQ multiplex PCR. The table has some 150,000 clones, 94% seen once. Sequencing was done on a sample of PBMCs. All receptors come from a man between 60 and 70 years old with colorectal cancer.

The chain recombines TRBV6-1 with TRBJ2-7; D gene ambiguous. Trimming cost V 3 bases and J 3 bases, with 15 bases left between them. This CDR3 is 15 amino acids long. Germline V gives CDR1 MNHNS, CDR2 SASEGT. The CDR3 sequence is CASSDRMGRSYEQYF. CDR3 sequence (DNA): TGTGCCAGCAGTGACAGGATGGGCAGAAGCTACGAGCAGTACTTC.

CDR3 sequence (DNA): TGCGCCAGCAGCCAAGGGGACGGCTCCTACGAGCAGTACTTC. Translation: CASSQGDGSYEQYF. The J gene is TRBJ2-7, the V gene TRBV4-3; D possibly uses TRBD1 or TRBD2 (5 bases each). The CDR3 has 14 amino acids. Trimming removed 1 base from V and 0 bases from J, with 7 bases in between. Germline V gene lookup returns CDR1 LGHNA and CDR2 YSLEER.

This clone was seen only once. V gene TRBV5-1 combines with J gene TRBJ1-1, with D perhaps matching TRBD1 (5 bases). Germline V CDR1 and CDR2: SGHRS, YFSETQ. V was shortened by 1 base and J by 7 bases, with 11 bases between the two germline ends. The CDR3 is made up of 13 amino acids. The CDR3 sequence: CASSLRGLDEAFF. The CDR3 DNA reads TGCGCCAGCAGCTTGAGGGGTCTAGATGAAGCTTTCTTT.

The rearrangement uses TRBV4-3 and TRBJ2-7; the match to TRBD1 covers 10 bases. V shed 3 bases and J 2 bases; nucleotides not matched to a gene: 7. The CDR3 totals 16 residues. Germline V lookup: CDR1 LGHNA, CDR2 YSLEER. The CDR3 coding sequence is TGCGCCAGCAGCCAGCGGGGACAGGGGTTGGCCTACGAGCAGTACTTC. Translating gives CASSQRGQGLAYEQYF.

The chain has TRBV7-2 and TRBJ2-3, with D perhaps TRBD1 (5 bases). V shed 4 bases and J shed 1 base, with 12 bases lying between them. CDR3 size: 15 residues. Germline assignment: CDR1 SGHTA and CDR2 FQGNSA. The CDR3 region is CASSWSGARTDTQYF. DNA of the CDR3: TGTGCCAGCAGCTGGAGTGGGGCGCGCACAGATACGCAGTATTTT. The variable domain in full, with the rest retrieved from reference TRBV7-2 and TRBJ2-3, is GAGVSQSPSNKVTEKGKDVELRCDPISGHTALYWYRQSLGQGLEFLIYFQGNSAPDKSGLPSDRFSAERTGGSVSTLTIQRTQQEDSAVYLCASSWSGARTDTQYFGPGTRLTVL.

V and J are TRBV2 and TRBJ2-7, with D maybe TRBD2 (5 bases). Trimming took off 3 bases at V and 1 base at J, with 7 bases between the two ends. CDR1 and CDR2 from the germline V gene are SNHLY and FYNNEI. The CDR3 sequence is 13 residues long. The CDR3 sequence: CASSEEVSYEQYF. In DNA, the CDR3 is TGTGCCAGCAGTGAGGAGGTTTCCTACGAGCAGTACTTC.

The chain carries TRBV6-6 and TRBJ2-7, with 8 nucleotides matching TRBD1. With V trimmed by 7 bases and J by 0 bases, 5 bases remained unmatched. CDR3 length: 14 amino acids. Germline V gene sequence: CDR1 MNHNY, CDR2 SVGAGI (reference sequence). This CDR3 is CASNTGGSSYEQYF. The CDR3 DNA follows: TGTGCCAGCAATACAGGGGGTAGCTCCTACGAGCAGTACTTC.

This clone was seen more than once but under ten times. The V gene is TRBV5-1, the J gene TRBJ1-2, with 10 bases matching TRBD1. CDR1 is SGHRS and CDR2 is YFSETQ in the germline V gene. This CDR3 comprises 15 residues. The J segment lost 8 bases and the V segment lost 4 bases, leaving 11 bases of the junction unmatched. CDR3 protein: CASSTAGTGVGGYTF. CDR3 bases: TGCGCCAGCAGCACCGCCGGGACAGGGGTCGGAGGCTACACCTTC.

Only a few counts were recorded for this clone. The rearrangement joins TRBV27 to TRBJ1-2; 7 positions agree with TRBD1. CDR3 size: 14 residues. Unmatched junction bases numbered 4, after V lost 2 bases and J lost 4 bases. Germline V gives CDR1 MNHEY, CDR2 SMNVEV (reference sequence). CDR3 nucleotide sequence: TGTGCCAGCAGTTTAAGACAGGGCGTCTATGGCTACACCTTC. Amino acid sequence: CASSLRQGVYGYTF.

The genes are TRBV30 and TRBJ2-7; D call uncertain. The ends were cut back, 1 base at V and 2 bases at J, with 12 bases in the middle. The V gene's germline CDR1 is GTSNPN and CDR2 SVGIG (reference sequence). CDR3 length equals 14 residues. The CDR3 here is CAWSADVGTYEQYF. DNA for the CDR3: TGTGCCTGGAGTGCCGACGTTGGGACCTACGAGCAGTACTTC.

V usage is TRBV5-4 and J usage is TRBJ2-1; TRBD2 agrees at 9 bases. From germline, CDR1 is SGHNT and CDR2 YYREEE (reference sequence). The CDR3 runs to 17 residues. V trimming: 4 bases; J trimming: 3 bases; junction bases outside the gene matches: 11. DNA for the CDR3: TGTGCCAGCAGCGTTAGCGGGGGCCCCCCCCTCTACAATGAGCAGTTCTTC. Translating it yields CASSVSGGPPLYNEQFF.

This sequence joins TRBV7-2 and TRBJ2-1, with 13 nucleotides matching TRBD2. V shed 4 bases and J 0 bases; nucleotides not matched to a gene: 3. CDR1 is SGHTA and CDR2 is FQGNSA in the germline V gene. The CDR3 covers 17 residues. CDR3 loop: CASSSGLAGSSYNEQFF. In DNA, the CDR3 is TGTGCCAGCAGCTCGGGACTAGCGGGGAGCTCCTACAATGAGCAGTTCTTC.

The J gene is TRBJ1-1, the V gene TRBV6-5, with D perhaps TRBD1 (6 bases). Germline loops: CDR1 MNHEY, CDR2 SVGAGI. The CDR3 length is 14 residues. V was cut by 5 bases and J by 4 bases, with 14 bases left in between. The CDR3 is CASSRAQGGTEAFF. The CDR3 coding sequence is TGTGCCAGCAGTAGAGCACAGGGCGGCACTGAAGCTTTCTTT.

The rearrangement links TRBV3-1 (or the pseudogene TRBV3-2) to TRBJ1-1; TRBD1 might be the D (6 bases). Germline V gene lookup returns CDR1 LGHDT and CDR2 YNNKEL (reference sequence). V shed 0 bases and J shed 4 bases, with 15 bases lying between them. This CDR3 comprises 16 residues. The CDR3 reads CASSQERGRGGTEAFF. In DNA, the CDR3 is TGTGCCAGCAGCCAAGAAAGGGGTCGAGGGGGCACTGAAGCTTTCTTT.